The present T cell receptor (beta chain) was sequenced within a study of blood T cell repertoires in COVID-19. About the research overall: From T cells, B-cell-depleted T cells, or PBMCs came the material, which was cDNA or gDNA.

Germline V gene data show CDR1 as MDHEN and CDR2 as SYDVKM. The CDR3 totals 17 residues. V was pared by 2 bases and J by 0 bases, with 4 bases of the junction left unmatched. Assay used: immunoSEQ multiplex PCR; TCRdb lists only in-frame clones, some missing. The sample contains around 140,000 clones, 65% to 85% of which appear only once. Sequencing input: peripheral blood. The V call is TRBV28, the J call TRBJ2-6, with TRBD2 matching 7 bases. This receptor was taken from a woman aged 55-69 years with acute or convalescent COVID-19. CDR3 region: CASSLAGVPSGANVLTF. The CDR3, as DNA: TGTGCCAGCAGTTTAGCGGGAGTTCCCTCTGGGGCCAACGTCCTGACTTTC.